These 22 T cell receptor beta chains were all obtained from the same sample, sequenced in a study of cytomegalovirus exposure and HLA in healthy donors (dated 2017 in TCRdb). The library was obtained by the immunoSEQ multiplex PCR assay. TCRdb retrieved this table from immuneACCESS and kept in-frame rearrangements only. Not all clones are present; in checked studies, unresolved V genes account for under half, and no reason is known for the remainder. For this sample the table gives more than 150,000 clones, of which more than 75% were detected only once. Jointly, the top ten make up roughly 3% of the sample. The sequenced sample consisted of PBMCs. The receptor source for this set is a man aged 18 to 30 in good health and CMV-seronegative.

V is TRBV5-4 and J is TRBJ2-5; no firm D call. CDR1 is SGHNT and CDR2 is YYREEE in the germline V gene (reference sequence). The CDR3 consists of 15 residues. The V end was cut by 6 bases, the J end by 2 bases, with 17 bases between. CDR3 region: CASTPGSPLQETQYF. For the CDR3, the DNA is TGTGCCAGCACCCCCGGGTCTCCTCTACAAGAGACCCAGTACTTC.

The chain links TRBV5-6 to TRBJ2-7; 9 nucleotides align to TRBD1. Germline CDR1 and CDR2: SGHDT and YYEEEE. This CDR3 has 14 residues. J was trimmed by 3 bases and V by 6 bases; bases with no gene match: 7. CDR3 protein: CASIGTGSDYEQYV. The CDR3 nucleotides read TGTGCCAGCATCGGGACAGGGAGTGACTACGAGCAGTACGTC.

CDR3 coding DNA: TGTGCCAGCAGCCATCCTGACAGGGTGGAGGACGAGCAGTACTTC. Its protein is CASSHPDRVEDEQYF. The chain joins TRBV6-6 to TRBJ2-7; TRBD1 aligns across 7 bases. The length of the CDR3 is 15 residues. The V and J ends lost 6 bases and 5 bases, in that order; junction bases with no gene match: 13. Germline lookup yields CDR1 MNHNY and CDR2 SVGAGI (reference sequence).

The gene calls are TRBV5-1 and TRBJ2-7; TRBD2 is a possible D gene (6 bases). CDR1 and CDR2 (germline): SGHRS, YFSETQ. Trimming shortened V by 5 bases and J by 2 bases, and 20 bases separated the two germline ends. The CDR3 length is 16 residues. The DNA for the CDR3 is TGCGCCAGCAGAGGATTCCCCGGGCGGACTACCTACGAGCAGTACTTC. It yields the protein CASRGFPGRTTYEQYF.

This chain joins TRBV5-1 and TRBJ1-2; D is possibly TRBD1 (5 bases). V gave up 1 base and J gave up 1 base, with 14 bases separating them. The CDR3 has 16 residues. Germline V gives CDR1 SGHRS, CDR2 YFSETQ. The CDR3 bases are TGCGCCAGCAGCTTGAGCGGAGGGGCGGATAACTATGGCTACACCTTC. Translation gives CASSLSGGADNYGYTF. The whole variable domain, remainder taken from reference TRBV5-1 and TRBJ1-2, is KAGVTQTPRYLIKTRGQQVTLSCSPISGHRSVSWYQQTPGQGLQFLFEYFSETQRNKGNFPGRFSGRQFSNSRSEMNVSTLELGDSALYLCASSLSGGADNYGYTFGSGTRLTVV.

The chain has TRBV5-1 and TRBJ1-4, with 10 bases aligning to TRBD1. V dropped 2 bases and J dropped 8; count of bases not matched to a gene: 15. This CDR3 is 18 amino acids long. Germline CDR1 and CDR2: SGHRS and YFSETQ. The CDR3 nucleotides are TGCGCCAGCAGCTTCGGGTCGGGACAGGGGATGATGAGAGAAAAACTGTTTTTT. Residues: CASSFGSGQGMMREKLFF.

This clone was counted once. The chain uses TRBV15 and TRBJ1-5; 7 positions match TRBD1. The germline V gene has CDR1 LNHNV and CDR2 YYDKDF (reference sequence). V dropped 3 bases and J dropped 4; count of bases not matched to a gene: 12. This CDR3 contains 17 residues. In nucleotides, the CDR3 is TGTGCCACCAGCAGCGACCGGGACAGATCATCTAATCAGCCCCAGCATTTT. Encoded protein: CATSSDRDRSSNQPQHF. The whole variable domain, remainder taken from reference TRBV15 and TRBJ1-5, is DAMVIQNPRYQVTQFGKPVTLSCSQTLNHNVMYWYQQKSSQAPKLLFHYYDKDFNNEADTPDNFQSRRPNTSFCFLDIRSPGLGDTAMYLCATSSDRDRSSNQPQHFGDGTRLSIL.

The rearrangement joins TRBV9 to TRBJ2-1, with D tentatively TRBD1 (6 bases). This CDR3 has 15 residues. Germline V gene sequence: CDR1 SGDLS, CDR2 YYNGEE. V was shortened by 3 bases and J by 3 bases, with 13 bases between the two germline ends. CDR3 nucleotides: TGTGCCAGCAGCGAGGCAGGGGTAGACTACAATGAGCAGTTCTTC. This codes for CASSEAGVDYNEQFF.

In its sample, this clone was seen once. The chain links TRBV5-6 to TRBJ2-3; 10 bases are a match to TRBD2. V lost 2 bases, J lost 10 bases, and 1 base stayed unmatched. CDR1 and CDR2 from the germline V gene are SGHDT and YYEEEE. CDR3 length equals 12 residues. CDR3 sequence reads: CASSLLAGSQYF. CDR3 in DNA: TGTGCCAGCAGCTTACTAGCGGGATCGCAGTATTTT.

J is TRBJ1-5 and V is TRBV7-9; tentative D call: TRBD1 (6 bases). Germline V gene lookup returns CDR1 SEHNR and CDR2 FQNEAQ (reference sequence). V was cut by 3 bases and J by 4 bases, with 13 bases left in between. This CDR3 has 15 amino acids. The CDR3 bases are TGTGCCAGCAGCTTGGTCGGGACACCTAATCAGCCCCAGCATTTT. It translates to CASSLVGTPNQPQHF.

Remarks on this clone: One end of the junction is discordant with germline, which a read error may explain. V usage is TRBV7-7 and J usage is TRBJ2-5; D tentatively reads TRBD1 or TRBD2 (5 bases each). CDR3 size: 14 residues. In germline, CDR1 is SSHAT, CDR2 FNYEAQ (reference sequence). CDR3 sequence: CASSLAQGVETQYF. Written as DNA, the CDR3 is TGTGCTAGCAGCTTAGCGCAGGGCGTAGAGACCCAGTACTTC. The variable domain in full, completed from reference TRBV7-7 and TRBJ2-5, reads GAGVSQSPRYKVTKRGQDVTLRCDPISSHATLYWYQQALGQGPEFLTYFNYEAQPDKSGLPSDRFSAERPEGSISTLTIQRTEQRDSAMYRCASSLAQGVETQYFGPGTRLLVL.

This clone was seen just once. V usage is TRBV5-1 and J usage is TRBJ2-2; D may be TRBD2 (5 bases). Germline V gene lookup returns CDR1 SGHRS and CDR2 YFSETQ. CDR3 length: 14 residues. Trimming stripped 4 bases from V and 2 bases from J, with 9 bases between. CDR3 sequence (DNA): TGCGCCAGCAGCCACGGACTCAACACCGGGGAGCTGTTTTTT. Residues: CASSHGLNTGELFF.

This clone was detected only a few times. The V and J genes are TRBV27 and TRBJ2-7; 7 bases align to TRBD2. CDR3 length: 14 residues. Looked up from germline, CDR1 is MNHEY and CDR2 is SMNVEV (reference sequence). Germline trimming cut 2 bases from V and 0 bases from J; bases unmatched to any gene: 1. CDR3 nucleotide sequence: TGTGCCAGCAGTTTAAGGACTAGCTCCTACGAGCAGTACTTC. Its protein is CASSLRTSSYEQYF.

CDR3 protein: CASSPGLHYEQYF. The DNA for the CDR3 is TGTGCCAGCAGCCCGGGACTACACTACGAGCAGTACTTC. The J gene is TRBJ2-7, the V gene TRBV5-5; 7 positions match TRBD2. The V gene's germline CDR1 is SGHKS and CDR2 YYEKEE (reference sequence). The CDR3 spans 13 residues. V shed 4 bases and J 3 bases; nucleotides not matched to a gene: 4.

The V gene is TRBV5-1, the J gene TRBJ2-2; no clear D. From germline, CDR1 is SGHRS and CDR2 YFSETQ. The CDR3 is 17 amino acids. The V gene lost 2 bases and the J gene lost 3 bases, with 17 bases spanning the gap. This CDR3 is CASSFGLQKTYTGELFF. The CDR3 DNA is TGCGCCAGCAGCTTTGGGTTACAGAAGACGTACACCGGGGAGCTGTTTTTT. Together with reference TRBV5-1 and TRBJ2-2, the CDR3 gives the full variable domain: KAGVTQTPRYLIKTRGQQVTLSCSPISGHRSVSWYQQTPGQGLQFLFEYFSETQRNKGNFPGRFSGRQFSNSRSEMNVSTLELGDSALYLCASSFGLQKTYTGELFFGEGSRLTVL.

This chain's CDR3 is CASSGVREVSYNEQFF. CDR3 nucleotide sequence: TGCGCCAGCAGCGGCGTCAGGGAAGTCTCCTACAATGAGCAGTTCTTC. V and J are TRBV5-1 and TRBJ2-1; D might be TRBD1 (5 bases). The V end was cut by 4 bases, the J end by 0 bases, with 14 bases between. This CDR3 contains 16 residues. Germline CDR1 SGHRS, CDR2 YFSETQ.

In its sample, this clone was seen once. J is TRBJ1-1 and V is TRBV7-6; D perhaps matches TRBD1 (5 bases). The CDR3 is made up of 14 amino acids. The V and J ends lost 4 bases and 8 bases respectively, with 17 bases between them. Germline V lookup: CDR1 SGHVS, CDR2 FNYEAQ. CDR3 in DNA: TGTGCCAGCAGCTCCCTCGGGAGGGCAGGGGAAGCTTTCTTT. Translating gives CASSSLGRAGEAFF. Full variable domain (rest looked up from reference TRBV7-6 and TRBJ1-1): GAGVSQSPRYKVTKRGQDVALRCDPISGHVSLYWYRQALGQGPEFLTYFNYEAQQDKSGLPNDRFSAERPEGSISTLTIQRTEQRDSAMYRCASSSLGRAGEAFFGQGTRLTVV.

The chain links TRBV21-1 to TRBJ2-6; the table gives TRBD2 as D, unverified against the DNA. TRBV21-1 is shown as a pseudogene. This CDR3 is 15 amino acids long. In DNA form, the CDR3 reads TGTGCCAGCAGCAAACCGGGGGCTGGGGCCAACGTCCTGACTTTC. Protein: CASSKPGAGANVLTF.

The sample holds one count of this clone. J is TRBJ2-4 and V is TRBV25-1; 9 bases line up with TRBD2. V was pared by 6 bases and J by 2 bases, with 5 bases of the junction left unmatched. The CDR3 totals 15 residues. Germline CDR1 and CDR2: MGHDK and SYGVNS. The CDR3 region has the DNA TGTGCCAGCAGGGGGACTAGCTTGTCCAAAAACATTCAGTACTTC. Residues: CASRGTSLSKNIQYF.

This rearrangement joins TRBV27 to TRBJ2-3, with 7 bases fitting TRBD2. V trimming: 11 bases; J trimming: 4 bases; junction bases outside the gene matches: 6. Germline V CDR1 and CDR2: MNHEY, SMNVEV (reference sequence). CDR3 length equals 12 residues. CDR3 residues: CACGGGADTQYF. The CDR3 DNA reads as TGTGCCTGCGGGGGAGGGGCAGATACGCAGTATTTT.

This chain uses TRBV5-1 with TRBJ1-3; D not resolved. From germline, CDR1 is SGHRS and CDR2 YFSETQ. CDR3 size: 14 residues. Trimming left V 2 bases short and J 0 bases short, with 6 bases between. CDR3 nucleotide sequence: TGCGCCAGCAGCTTACGAGACTCTGGAAACACCATATATTTT. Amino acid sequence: CASSLRDSGNTIYF.

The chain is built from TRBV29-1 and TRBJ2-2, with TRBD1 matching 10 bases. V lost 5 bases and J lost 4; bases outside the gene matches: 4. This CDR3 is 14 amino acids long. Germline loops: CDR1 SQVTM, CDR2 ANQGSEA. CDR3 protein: CSVLGQGGTGELFF. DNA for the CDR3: TGCAGCGTTTTAGGACAGGGGGGCACCGGGGAGCTGTTTTTT.